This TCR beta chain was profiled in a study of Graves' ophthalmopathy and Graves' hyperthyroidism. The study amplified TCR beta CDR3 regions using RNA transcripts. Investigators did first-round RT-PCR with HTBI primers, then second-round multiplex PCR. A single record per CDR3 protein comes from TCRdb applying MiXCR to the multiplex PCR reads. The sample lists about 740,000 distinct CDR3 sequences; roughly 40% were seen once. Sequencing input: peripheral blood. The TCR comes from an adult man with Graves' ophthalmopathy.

CDR3: CASSRRQGSGETQYF. CDR3 coding DNA: TGCGCCAGCAGCCGACGACAGGGCTCCGGAGAGACCCAGTACTTC. V is TRBV4-1 and J is TRBJ2-5; the match to TRBD1 covers 7 bases. This CDR3 has 15 amino acids. J lost 4 bases, V lost 4 bases, and 9 bases had no gene match. Germline CDR1 reads MGHRA; CDR2 reads YSYEKL.